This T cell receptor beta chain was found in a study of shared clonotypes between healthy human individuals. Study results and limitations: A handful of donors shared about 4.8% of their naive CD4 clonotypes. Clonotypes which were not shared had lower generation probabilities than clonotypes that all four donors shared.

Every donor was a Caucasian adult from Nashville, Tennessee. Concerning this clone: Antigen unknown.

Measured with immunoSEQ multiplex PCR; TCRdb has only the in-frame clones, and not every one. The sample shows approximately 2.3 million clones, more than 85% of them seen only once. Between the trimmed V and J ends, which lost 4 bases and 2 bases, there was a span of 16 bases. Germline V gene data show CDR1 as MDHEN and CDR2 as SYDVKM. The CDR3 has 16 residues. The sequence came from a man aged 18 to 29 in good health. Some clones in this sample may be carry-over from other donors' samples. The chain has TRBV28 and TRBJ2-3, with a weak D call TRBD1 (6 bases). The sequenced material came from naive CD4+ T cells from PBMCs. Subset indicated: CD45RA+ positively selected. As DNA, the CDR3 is TGTGCCAGCAGTTCCTTTGGGGGCAGCTACACAGATACGCAGTATTTT. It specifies CASSSFGGSYTDTQYF.